This T cell receptor (beta chain) was recorded in a study of blood T cell repertoires in COVID-19. Study-wide context: The samples span acute and convalescent COVID-19 from the United States, Italy and Spain.

In the authors' methods: Amplification from reference gene primers served as the basis for estimated nucleated cell counts. The data were produced by immunoSEQ multiplex PCR, yet TCRdb's version contains in-frame clones alone and is incomplete. V and J calls and clone size follow that table, whereas D and trimming were derived from the DNA. The top ten hold over 2.5% of the sample, which has some 230,000 clones, more than 65% seen once. The CDR3 contains 12 residues. V lost 4 bases and J lost 7, with 9 bases in between. Germline lookup yields CDR1 SGHKS and CDR2 YYEKEE (reference sequence). Material: peripheral blood. The chain links TRBV5-5 to TRBJ1-5, with unresolved D. The receptor comes from a woman aged 30 to 39 who had recovered from COVID-19. The CDR3 nucleotides are TGTGCCAGCAGCCTAAACGAGCAGCCCCAGCATTTT. It yields the protein CASSLNEQPQHF.